This T cell receptor (beta chain) came from a study of blood T cell repertoires in COVID-19. Study information: The United States, Italy and Spain provided the acute and convalescent COVID-19 samples. PBMCs, B-cell-depleted T cells, or T cells were the source of the cDNA or gDNA that made up the material.

The table came from immunoSEQ multiplex PCR; TCRdb's copy has only in-frame clones and leaves some out. The sample carries 210,000 or so clones, 82% recorded once. CDR1 and CDR2 from the germline V gene are SGHDN and FVKESK. The CDR3 is 17 residues long. V dropped 4 bases and J dropped 3; count of bases not matched to a gene: 10. Sequences were obtained from peripheral blood. This TCR was recovered from a woman in her 40s with acute or convalescent COVID-19. The chain recombines TRBV14 with TRBJ2-1; 9 bases map to TRBD2. The CDR3 region has the DNA TGTGCCAGCAGCCCTACACGAGCGGGAGGCGTCTACAATGAGCAGTTCTTC. Its protein product is CASSPTRAGGVYNEQFF.